These 10 T cell receptor beta chains share one sample of origin, sequenced in a study of shared clonotypes between healthy human individuals. The protocol was immunoSEQ multiplex PCR, while the TCRdb copy is restricted to in-frame clones and leaves out a portion. The sample records some 470,000 clones, 76% being singletons. The source material was PBMCs. The source is a woman in her forties in good health. Some clones in this sample may be carry-over from other donors' samples.

The chain links TRBV7-8 to TRBJ2-7; 8 nucleotides match TRBD1. The ends lost 1 base at V and 3 bases at J; junction bases unmatched: 5. CDR3 length: 15 residues. The germline gives CDR1 SGHVS, CDR2 FQNEAQ. The CDR3 coding sequence is TGTGCCAGCAGCTTAGGACAGGGGCAAGGCTACGAGCAGTACTTC. Protein sequence: CASSLGQGQGYEQYF. Together with reference TRBV7-8 and TRBJ2-7, the CDR3 gives the full variable domain: GAGVSQSPRYKVAKRGQDVALRCDPISGHVSLFWYQQALGQGPEFLTYFQNEAQLDKSGLPSDRFFAERPEGSVSTLKIQRTQQEDSAVYLCASSLGQGQGYEQYFGPGTRLTVT.

This rearrangement joins TRBV7-2 to TRBJ2-2; D unresolved. V gave up 5 bases and J gave up 6 bases, with 10 bases separating them. This CDR3 is built from 13 residues. Germline V gene sequence: CDR1 SGHTA, CDR2 FQGNSA. CDR3 in DNA: TGTGCCAGCAGCAAGGCGTATGCCGGGGAGCTGTTTTTT. Its translation: CASSKAYAGELFF.

The gene calls are TRBV21-1 and TRBJ2-1; no DNA check was done on the table's D call, TRBD2. TRBV21-1 is a recognized pseudogene. The length of the CDR3 is 12 residues. The CDR3 is CASNLLGGEQFF. As DNA, the CDR3 is TGTGCCAGCAACCTTTTGGGGGGTGAGCAGTTCTTC.

J is TRBJ2-5 and V is TRBV5-4; 8 positions match TRBD1. The CDR3 spans 16 residues. Trimming removed 6 bases from V and 5 bases from J; junction bases left unmatched: 15. Germline V CDR1 and CDR2: SGHNT, YYREEE (reference sequence). The CDR3 here is CASNSRGQGIWETQYF. CDR3 in DNA: TGTGCCAGCAACAGCCGCGGACAGGGAATTTGGGAGACCCAGTACTTC.

This clone was found once. A read error is likely here: a far larger clone is one base away. The gene calls are TRBV28 and TRBJ2-6, with D uncertain. The CDR3 is 14 amino acids. Trimming took off 11 bases at V and 4 bases at J, with 15 bases between the two ends. Germline values: CDR1 MDHEN, CDR2 SYDVKM. This CDR3 is CAGISPWGANVLTF. CDR3 DNA sequence: TGTGCCGGCATCTCCCCGTGGGGGGCCAACGTCCTGACTTTC. Variable domain in full (rest from reference TRBV28 and TRBJ2-6): DVKVTQSSRYLVKRTGEKVFLECVQDMDHENMFWYRQDPGLGLRLIYFSYDVKMKEKGDIPEGYSVSREKKERFSLILESASTNQTSMYLCAGISPWGANVLTFGAGSRLTVL.

The rearrangement links TRBV5-5 to TRBJ2-3; D gene uncertain. The CDR3 runs 14 residues. Germline values: CDR1 SGHKS, CDR2 YYEKEE (reference sequence). Trimming took off 3 bases at V and 3 bases at J, with 11 bases between the two ends. CDR3 DNA: TGTGCCAGCAGCTCCAACCCTGGGACAGATACGCAGTATTTT. This codes for CASSSNPGTDTQYF.

A note on this clone: This likely reflects a read error, since a far larger clone is one base away. The gene calls are TRBV4-3 and TRBJ2-7, with 7 bases aligning to TRBD2. CDR1 and CDR2 (germline): LGHNA, YSLEER. The CDR3 length is 15 residues. Trimming took 3 bases from V and 3 from J; bases not matched to a gene: 8. Written as DNA, the CDR3 is TGCGCCAGCAGCCAGTCGACTAGCAGGTTCTACGAGCAGTACTTC. Amino acids: CASSQSTSRFYEQYF.

This chain uses TRBV11-2 with TRBJ2-5; TRBD1 might be the D (6 bases). There are 13 residues in the CDR3. CDR1 is SGHAT and CDR2 is FQNNGV in the germline V gene. V gave up 3 bases and J gave up 5 bases, with 10 bases separating them. CDR3 sequence reads: CASSFSGEETQYF. As DNA, the CDR3 is TGTGCCAGCAGCTTTTCAGGGGAGGAGACCCAGTACTTC.

This chain links TRBV7-2 with TRBJ2-1, with D tentatively TRBD1 (6 bases). V was cut by 2 bases and J by 5 bases, with 16 bases left in between. CDR1 is SGHTA, CDR2 FQGNSA, per germline. The CDR3 is 16 residues long. The CDR3 nucleotides read TGTGCCAGCAGCTTATTCTCCGCCGGGACAAACAATGAGCAGTTCTTC. Translated: CASSLFSAGTNNEQFF.

CDR3 amino acids: CASSYVGSGDEAFF. DNA of the CDR3: TGTGCCAGCAGTTACGTAGGGAGTGGGGATGAAGCTTTCTTT. The rearrangement joins TRBV6-7 to TRBJ1-1; no firm D call. TRBV6-7 is annotated as an ORF whose role is uncertain. V was trimmed by 2 bases and J by 7 bases, leaving 14 bases between them. The CDR3 has 14 residues.